The TCR beta chain described here comes from a study of T cell responses to AZD1222 COVID-19 vaccine. Study findings and constraints: Donors in the cohort were predominantly white British and more often female, and clonal diversity was possibly underestimated. In the spike-specific TCR repertoire, nearly half reportedly target unmutated variant regions. Vaccination with two AZD1222 doses was followed by a rise in Spike-specific TCR breadth and depth.

The V and J ends lost 6 bases and 3 bases, in that order; junction bases with no gene match: 1. The CDR3 length is 14 residues. CDR1 and CDR2 from the germline V gene are WSHSY and SAAADI. As concerns this clone: Its antigen remains unknown.

TCRdb keeps only in-frame clones here, not all; method: immunoSEQ multiplex PCR. The sample has 95,000 to 150,000 clones, about nine tenths seen once. This sample comprised peripheral blood, obtained on day 0 of AZD1222 vaccination. V gene TRBV10-2 combines with J gene TRBJ1-5, with 11 bases lining up with TRBD1. This TCR came from an adult in good health. The CDR3 sequence is CASRDRGHNQPQHF. In nucleotides, the CDR3 is TGCGCCAGCAGGGACAGGGGGCACAATCAGCCCCAGCATTTT.